One and the same sample provided the 30 T cell receptor beta chains below, sequenced in a study of early T cells in non-severe SARS-CoV-2 infection. TCRdb reprocessed the 5' RACE reads via MiXCR and lists one record per CDR3 protein. The table includes 70,000 or so distinct CDR3 sequences, 9.5% to 15% detected once. Specimen: whole blood. The receptors were sampled from an adult who was a healthcare worker with PCR-confirmed SARS-CoV-2 infection or an uninfected control (not recorded which).

Worth noting for this clonotype: Just one base apart from a much larger clone, this may be a read error. This chain joins TRBV7-9 and TRBJ1-1, with unresolved D. Germline CDR1 and CDR2: SEHNR and FQNEAQ (reference sequence). V shed 1 base and J shed 0 bases, with 3 bases lying between them. This CDR3 has 13 residues. CDR3 nucleotides: TGTGCCAGCAGCTTAGGCATGAACACTGAAGCTTTCTTT. Encoded protein: CASSLGMNTEAFF.

This clonotype was observed a few times. The genes are TRBV9 and TRBJ1-6, with D uncertain. The CDR3 length is 14 residues. CDR1 SGDLS and CDR2 YYNGEE come from the germline V gene. V was trimmed by 2 bases and J by 0 bases, leaving 3 bases between them. CDR3 coding DNA: TGTGCCAGCAGCGTGAGCTCCTATAATTCACCCCTCCACTTT. Translation: CASSVSSYNSPLHF.

The chain links TRBV7-2 to TRBJ2-3, with D unclear. The CDR3 runs 12 residues. V dropped 5 bases and J dropped 8 bases, with 11 bases sitting between them. Germline lookup yields CDR1 SGHTA and CDR2 FQGNSA. CDR3 DNA sequence: TGTGCCAGCAGCCCCCCCTCGCCTACGCAGTATTTT. It encodes CASSPPSPTQYF.

This clonotype was found many times. The genes are TRBV15 and TRBJ2-4, with 7 nucleotides matching TRBD1. The CDR3 extends over 19 amino acids. Germline trimming cut 3 bases from V and 2 bases from J; bases unmatched to any gene: 16. Germline V gene lookup returns CDR1 LNHNV and CDR2 YYDKDF (reference sequence). CDR3 sequence: CATSRGHQGVPSTKNIQYF. The DNA for the CDR3 is TGTGCCACCAGCAGGGGACATCAGGGGGTCCCCTCTACCAAAAACATTCAGTACTTC.

This clonotype appeared many times. V gene TRBV29-1 combines with J gene TRBJ2-1; 10 positions agree with TRBD1. Germline CDR1 and CDR2: SQVTM and ANQGSEA. V shed 0 bases and J 4 bases; nucleotides not matched to a gene: 3. CDR3 size: 15 residues. The CDR3 DNA reads TGCAGCGTTGAAGATGCGGACAGGGGGTACAATGAGCAGTTCTTC. Amino acid sequence: CSVEDADRGYNEQFF.

This clonotype has a count of ten or more. V usage is TRBV20-1 and J usage is TRBJ1-1; D remains ambiguous. V was clipped by 3 bases and J by 1 base, with 9 bases between them. The length of the CDR3 is 13 residues. The V gene's germline CDR1 is DFQATT and CDR2 SNEGSKA (reference sequence). The CDR3 coding sequence is TGCAGTGCTAGGCCAAGCGCGAACACTGAAGCTTTCTTT. Translation gives CSARPSANTEAFF.

At least ten counts were recorded for this clonotype. This chain links TRBV29-1 with TRBJ2-7, with 8 bases matching TRBD1. This CDR3 is built from 15 residues. V shed 4 bases, J shed 2 bases, and the junction held 10 bases outside the gene matches. CDR1 and CDR2 (germline): SQVTM, ANQGSEA. CDR3 in DNA: TGCAGCGTTGGGTCCCGGGACAGGCGACCCTACGAGCAGTACTTC. Protein sequence: CSVGSRDRRPYEQYF.

This clonotype was detected many times. The rearrangement joins TRBV6-1 to TRBJ1-2, with D hard to call. With 2 bases removed from V and 8 bases from J, the gap between germline ends came to 6 bases. From germline, CDR1 is MNHNS and CDR2 SASEGT. The CDR3 covers 11 residues. CDR3 amino acids: CASSEYPGYTF. DNA for the CDR3: TGTGCCAGCAGTGAATATCCAGGCTACACCTTC.

This clonotype appeared many times. The chain joins TRBV5-1 to TRBJ2-6; 7 positions match TRBD1. CDR1 and CDR2 from the germline V gene are SGHRS and YFSETQ. This CDR3 comprises 17 residues. Trimming removed 7 bases from V and 0 bases from J; junction bases left unmatched: 10. As DNA, the CDR3 is TGCGCCAGCTCCGGGACAGCCATTTCCTCTGGGGCCAACGTCCTGACTTTC. Protein: CASSGTAISSGANVLTF.

This clonotype was detected a few times. The CDR3, as DNA: TGTGCCAGCAGCCAAGAGGGAAGCGGTACGCAGTATTTT. This gives the protein CASSQEGSGTQYF. The chain employs TRBV4-2 and TRBJ2-3; possibly TRBD2 for D (5 bases). This CDR3 region has 13 residues. V was trimmed by 0 bases and J by 8 bases, leaving 9 bases between them. From germline, CDR1 is LGHNA and CDR2 YNFKEQ.

This clonotype was observed a handful of times. The chain is built from TRBV20-1 and TRBJ2-6; possibly TRBD1 for D (5 bases). The V gene lost 0 bases and the J gene lost 1 base, with 10 bases spanning the gap. The germline gives CDR1 DFQATT, CDR2 SNEGSKA (reference sequence). The CDR3 spans 16 residues. CDR3 sequence (DNA): TGCAGTGCTAGAGATGCAGGGTGGTCTGGGGCCAACGTCCTGACTTTC. Its translation is CSARDAGWSGANVLTF.

V and J are TRBV10-3 and TRBJ2-1; no clear D. The CDR3 is 12 amino acids. Germline CDR1 is ENHRY and CDR2 is SYGVKD. The V end was cut by 2 bases, the J end by 8 bases, with 7 bases between. CDR3 amino acids: CAISEIVYEQFF. In DNA form, the CDR3 reads TGTGCCATCAGTGAGATAGTATATGAGCAGTTCTTC.

This clonotype was recorded at least ten times. The chain carries TRBV6-6 and TRBJ2-7, with a possible D match to TRBD1 (6 bases). Germline-derived CDR1 and CDR2 are MNHNY and SVGAGI (reference sequence). This CDR3 is built from 15 residues. The V end lost 1 base, the J end lost 5 bases, and 15 bases lay between the germline ends. The CDR3, as DNA: TGTGCCAGCAGTTACTATATCGGGACACGAGACGAGCAGTACTTC. Its translation: CASSYYIGTRDEQYF.

In this sample, this clonotype turned up many times. The V and J genes are TRBV11-2 and TRBJ1-1, with D perhaps matching TRBD1 (6 bases). The CDR3 has 14 amino acids. Trimming took 5 bases from V and 4 from J, leaving 14 bases between them. The germline CDR1 and CDR2 sequences are SGHAT and FQNNGV. The CDR3 region is CASSPRGVRTEAFF. CDR3 DNA sequence: TGTGCCAGCAGCCCAAGGGGGGTTCGCACTGAAGCTTTCTTT.

The sample holds many counts of this clonotype. This chain connects TRBV29-1 to TRBJ1-2; the D is unclear. The CDR3 is 11 residues long. The V gene's germline CDR1 is SQVTM and CDR2 ANQGSEA. The germline V and J ends were trimmed by 3 bases and 5 bases, with 7 bases remaining between them. The DNA of the CDR3 is TGCAGCGTTGACCTAGAGTATGGCTACACCTTC. The encoded protein is CSVDLEYGYTF.

The chain employs TRBV12-3 or TRBV12-4 and TRBJ2-1; a weak D match, TRBD1 (6 bases). V was pared by 10 bases and J by 6 bases, with 19 bases between. CDR3 length: 14 amino acids. For the CDR3, the DNA is TGTGCCACCTCTAGGGCAGCACAGGGCAATGAGCAGTTCTTC. Encoded protein: CATSRAAQGNEQFF.

CDR3 loop: CASTPGTGDNSPLHF. The CDR3 DNA is TGTGCCAGCACCCCCGGGACAGGGGATAATTCACCCCTCCACTTT. V and J are TRBV12-3 or TRBV12-4 and TRBJ1-6, with TRBD1 identical over 10 bases. Unmatched junction bases numbered 5, after V lost 7 bases and J lost 5 bases. The CDR3 covers 15 residues.

This clonotype has only a few counts. A read error may produce the germline difference seen at one junction end. The J gene is TRBJ2-2, the V gene TRBV7-2, with 8 bases that match TRBD1. Germline-derived CDR1 and CDR2 are SGHTA and FQGNSA. The CDR3 is 18 residues long. The CDR3 bases are TGTGCCAGCAGCCGAAAAAACCCGGGACAGGATGTCACCGGGGAGCTTTTTTTT. This codes for CASSRKNPGQDVTGELFF.

The rearrangement links TRBV28 to TRBJ2-2; 9 bases fit TRBD1. The CDR3 loop spans 15 amino acids. Germline V lookup: CDR1 MDHEN, CDR2 SYDVKM. The J segment lost 6 bases and the V segment lost 6 bases, leaving 8 bases of the junction unmatched. CDR3 bases: TGTGCCAGCAGGAAATTTCGGGACAGGGCCGGGGAGCTGTTTTTT. Residues: CASRKFRDRAGELFF.

This clonotype was counted many times. The genes are TRBV14 and TRBJ1-1; TRBD1 is a possible D gene (6 bases). With 0 bases removed from V and 1 base from J, the gap between germline ends came to 9 bases. Germline CDR1 is SGHDN and CDR2 is FVKESK. The CDR3 spans 15 residues. The CDR3 DNA follows: TGTGCCAGCAGCCAAGACCCAGGGGCGAACACTGAAGCTTTCTTT. As protein: CASSQDPGANTEAFF.

This clonotype has at least ten counts. V is TRBV7-2 and J is TRBJ2-5; 7 bases are shared with TRBD2. The CDR3 runs to 15 residues. V lost 4 bases to trimming and J lost 2 bases; unmatched junction nucleotides: 7. From germline, CDR1 is SGHTA and CDR2 FQGNSA. CDR3 nucleotides: TGTGCCAGCAGCTCGTCTAGCGGACTTCAAGAGACCCAGTACTTC. Protein: CASSSSSGLQETQYF.

This clonotype was found many times. The V gene is TRBV3-1, the J gene TRBJ2-7; D is possibly TRBD1 (6 bases). CDR1 is LGHDT and CDR2 is YNNKEL in the germline V gene (reference sequence). V lost 1 base and J lost 5, with 12 bases in between. This CDR3 is built from 14 residues. The CDR3 DNA sequence: TGTGCCAGCAGCCAAGGCCTCAGGGACAACGAGCAGTACTTC. Translated, it gives CASSQGLRDNEQYF.

This clonotype was recorded a few times. J is TRBJ1-5 and V is TRBV7-2; D not certain. The length of the CDR3 is 16 residues. The ends were cut back, 2 bases at V and 0 bases at J, with 11 bases in the middle. Germline V gives CDR1 SGHTA, CDR2 FQGNSA. The CDR3 reads CASSLTGRYSNQPQHF. CDR3 coding DNA: TGTGCCAGCAGCTTAACGGGCAGATATAGCAATCAGCCCCAGCATTTT.

This clonotype was seen ten or more times. This sequence joins TRBV6-2 or TRBV6-3 and TRBJ1-2; no definite D call. Germline-derived CDR1 and CDR2 are MNHEY and SVGEGT. The CDR3 is made up of 16 amino acids. The V end lost 4 bases, the J end lost 4 bases, and 19 bases lay between the germline ends. The CDR3 bases are TGTGCCAGCAGTTCCGCCTCGGACGGTACTATCTATGGCTACACCTTC. Residues: CASSSASDGTIYGYTF.

In this sample, this clonotype turned up many times. The J gene is TRBJ2-1, the V gene TRBV27; 7 nucleotides line up with TRBD2. CDR1 and CDR2 from the germline V gene are MNHEY and SMNVEV (reference sequence). The CDR3 has 15 residues. V shed 6 bases and J 0 bases; nucleotides not matched to a gene: 5. Written as DNA, the CDR3 is TGTGCCAGCAGATGGGGCGGGAGCTCCTACAATGAGCAGTTCTTC. This translates into CASRWGGSSYNEQFF.

This clonotype has a count of ten or more. The chain couples TRBV5-1 to TRBJ2-7; TRBD1 aligns across 10 bases. The CDR3 runs 14 residues. Losses at the gene ends were 4 bases for V and 4 bases for J; bases not matched to a gene: 5. In germline, CDR1 is SGHRS, CDR2 YFSETQ. The CDR3 protein is CASSPPGQGYEQYF. CDR3 nucleotide sequence: TGCGCCAGCAGCCCTCCGGGACAGGGGTACGAGCAGTACTTC. The variable domain in full, completed from reference TRBV5-1 and TRBJ2-7, reads KAGVTQTPRYLIKTRGQQVTLSCSPISGHRSVSWYQQTPGQGLQFLFEYFSETQRNKGNFPGRFSGRQFSNSRSEMNVSTLELGDSALYLCASSPPGQGYEQYFGPGTRLTVT.

The rearrangement uses TRBV14 and TRBJ2-7, with a possible D match to TRBD2 (5 bases). CDR1 and CDR2 (germline): SGHDN, FVKESK. This CDR3 contains 17 residues. Trimming stripped 3 bases from V and 0 bases from J, with 18 bases between. In DNA, the CDR3 is TGTGCCAGCAGCCAGGATTCTAGGAGAGGGCCCTCCTACGAGCAGTACTTC. Amino acid sequence: CASSQDSRRGPSYEQYF.

In this sample, this clonotype turned up many times. The V call is TRBV19, the J call TRBJ2-1; D is ambiguous. The CDR3 consists of 14 residues. Trimming removed 5 bases from V and 0 bases from J, with 8 bases in between. The germline V gene encodes CDR1 LNHDA and CDR2 SQIVND (reference sequence). The CDR3 protein is CASSRFYSYNEQFF. Here the CDR3 DNA reads TGTGCCAGTAGTCGTTTCTACTCCTACAATGAGCAGTTCTTC.

The chain uses TRBV20-1 and TRBJ2-3, with D perhaps TRBD2 (6 bases). Per the germline V gene, CDR1 is DFQATT and CDR2 is SNEGSKA (reference sequence). The CDR3 totals 14 residues. V gave up 6 bases and J gave up 4 bases, with 17 bases separating them. CDR3 residues: CSATRDFRPDTQYF. In DNA form, the CDR3 reads TGCAGTGCCACGAGGGACTTCAGGCCAGATACGCAGTATTTT.

In this sample, this clonotype turned up a few times. The gene calls are TRBV11-2 and TRBJ2-1; the D is unclear. Between the trimmed V and J ends, which lost 5 bases and 10 bases, there was a span of 12 bases. The CDR3 loop spans 12 amino acids. CDR1 and CDR2 (germline): SGHAT, FQNNGV. CDR3 residues: CASSPEEREQFF. The CDR3 DNA is TGTGCCAGCAGCCCCGAGGAAAGGGAGCAGTTCTTC.